A single sample gave rise to the 5 T cell receptor beta chains below, sequenced in a study of blood T cell repertoires in COVID-19. Profiling relied on immunoSEQ multiplex PCR, and the TCRdb table lists in-frame clones only, not all of them. The sample lists around 50,000 clones, 85% to 90% occurring once. Sequencing input: peripheral blood. The receptors were sampled from a man aged 50 to 60 with active COVID-19.

V is TRBV7-2 and J is TRBJ2-1; TRBD1 aligns across 8 bases. V lost 5 bases and J lost 7; bases outside the gene matches: 10. Germline assignment: CDR1 SGHTA and CDR2 FQGNSA. The CDR3 sequence is 15 residues long. The CDR3 DNA is TGTGCCAGCAGCATCCTCATTGACAGGGGAAATGAGCAGTTCTTC. It codes for CASSILIDRGNEQFF.

This clone appeared a single time. This rearrangement joins TRBV18 to TRBJ1-2; TRBD1 matches 8 bases. Trimming cost V 0 bases and J 3 bases; bases outside gene matches: 0. The CDR3 has 14 residues. Germline CDR1 reads KGHSH; CDR2 reads LQKENI. The CDR3 sequence: CASSPPTGDYGYTF. CDR3 bases: TGTGCCAGCTCACCACCGACAGGGGACTATGGCTACACCTTC. The whole variable domain, filled in from reference TRBV18 and TRBJ1-2, reads NAGVMQNPRHLVRRRGQEARLRCSPMKGHSHVYWYRQLPEEGLKFMVYLQKENIIDESGMPKERFSAEFPKEGPSILRIQQVVRGDSAAYFCASSPPTGDYGYTFGSGTRLTVV.

The V and J genes are TRBV2 and TRBJ2-1; no firm D call. Germline V lookup: CDR1 SNHLY, CDR2 FYNNEI. Trimming removed 5 bases at V and 0 bases at J, with 17 bases between. The CDR3 covers 17 residues. CDR3 DNA sequence: TGTGCCAGCAGTAATGAGTATGCGAGTTACTCCTACAATGAGCAGTTCTTC. This codes for CASSNEYASYSYNEQFF.

This sequence joins TRBV4-3 and TRBJ2-1; the match to TRBD2 covers 12 bases. V dropped 0 bases and J dropped 10; count of bases not matched to a gene: 7. The CDR3 totals 16 residues. Looked up from germline, CDR1 is LGHNA and CDR2 is YSLEER. CDR3 sequence: CASSQDPGLAGREQFF. The DNA of the CDR3 is TGCGCCAGCAGCCAAGACCCGGGACTAGCGGGCCGGGAGCAGTTCTTC.

V gene TRBV19 combines with J gene TRBJ2-3, with TRBD2 as a possible D gene (5 bases). V gave up 8 bases and J gave up 2 bases, with 8 bases separating them. CDR1 is LNHDA, CDR2 SQIVND, per germline (reference sequence). The CDR3 covers 12 residues. The CDR3 DNA reads as TGTGCCAGTGGACTCCTCACAGATACGCAGTATTTT. Its translation: CASGLLTDTQYF.